This T cell receptor beta chain was retrieved from a study of blood T cell repertoires in COVID-19. Study information: Acute-phase and convalescent COVID-19 samples originated in the United States, Italy and Spain.

The repertoire was sequenced with immunoSEQ multiplex PCR; TCRdb's copy has only in-frame clones and lacks some. The sample carries approximately 350,000 clones, approximately 90% recorded once. Participants were aged about 18 to 100 years from around 26 US areas. Each recovered donor of Cohort 3 presented with two negative PCRs, clearance, or symptom resolution. CDR1 and CDR2 from the germline V gene are MNHNS and SASEGT. The CDR3 has 15 residues. Trimming removed 2 bases from V and 2 bases from J, with 10 bases in between. This TCR derives from a man aged 18-30 years who had recovered from COVID-19. The material sequenced was PBMCs or T cells enriched from blood (not recorded which). The chain links TRBV6-1 to TRBJ2-1, with a weak D call TRBD2 (7 bases). This chain's CDR3 is CASSERGAAYNEQFF. The CDR3 coding sequence is TGTGCCAGCAGTGAACGGGGGGCCGCCTACAATGAGCAGTTCTTC.